This T cell receptor beta chain derives from a study of T cell changes during pregnancy in multiple sclerosis. The CDR3 loop spans 13 amino acids. Trimming shortened V by 6 bases and J by 4 bases, and 12 bases separated the two germline ends. Germline V gene lookup returns CDR1 ENHRY and CDR2 SYGVKD. The protocol was immunoSEQ multiplex PCR, while the TCRdb copy is restricted to in-frame clones and leaves out a portion. This table holds over 50,000 clones, 90% found once. This sequence was found in a female donor in good health, enrolled as a control in a pregnancy study. The source material was peripheral blood, sampled in the first trimester of pregnancy. The genes are TRBV10-3 and TRBJ1-1; tentative D call: TRBD1 (5 bases). CDR3 loop: CAIRQGASTEAFF. CDR3 in DNA: TGTGCCATCAGGCAAGGGGCGAGCACTGAAGCTTTCTTT.